This T cell receptor beta chain is from a study of blood T cells in healthy people across ages. A second PCR of about 6 to 12 cycles used a sample-barcoded 5' primer and a J-beta primer mix. TCRdb re-called the 5' RACE reads with MiXCR, one entry per CDR3 protein. The table shows over 500,000 distinct CDR3 sequences, with under 65% occurring only once. A note on this clonotype: The antigen is undetermined.

Donors were systemically healthy Caucasian individuals from Russia aged roughly 6 to 100 years. Study-level findings and limits: Diversity of TCR beta correlated strongly with naive T cell percentage. Whereas aged donors had fewer naive CD4+ cells, long-lived donors had more of them and higher diversity.

V was shortened by 4 bases and J by 4 bases, with 16 bases between the two germline ends. This CDR3 has 15 residues. What was sequenced was blood. This receptor was identified in a woman older than 75 in good health. The chain links TRBV12-3 or TRBV12-4 to TRBJ1-1; TRBD1 is a possible D gene (5 bases). DNA of the CDR3: TGTGCCAGCAGTTCCCTAGGAGGGGTGGGCACTGAAGCTTTCTTT. Protein product: CASSSLGGVGTEAFF.